These 19 T cell receptor beta chains were all obtained from the same sample, sequenced in a study of shared clonotypes between healthy human individuals. Using immunoSEQ multiplex PCR, the repertoire was profiled, and TCRdb retains in-frame clones only, with some absent. The table has 2 million to 2.5 million clones, over 85% seen once; the top ten hold under 0.45%. The specimen sequenced was naive CD4+ T cells from PBMCs. Subset noted: CD45RA+ positively selected. Receptors were obtained from a man aged 18 to 30 in good health. Some clones in this sample may be carry-over from other donors' samples.

The chain's CDR3 is CASIEKLFF. The CDR3 DNA reads TGTGCCAGTATCGAAAAACTGTTTTTT. The genes are TRBV28 and TRBJ1-4; D uncertain. Trimming took off 9 bases at V and 8 bases at J, with 4 bases between the two ends. There are 9 residues in the CDR3. The germline gives CDR1 MDHEN, CDR2 SYDVKM.

The chain recombines TRBV9 with TRBJ2-5; D is unclear. CDR3 length: 13 amino acids. V shed 0 bases and J shed 3 bases, with 6 bases lying between them. Germline V gene sequence: CDR1 SGDLS, CDR2 YYNGEE. The CDR3 sequence: CASSVGRKETQYF. The CDR3 DNA reads TGTGCCAGCAGCGTAGGCCGGAAAGAGACCCAGTACTTC.

V usage is TRBV4-2 and J usage is TRBJ2-5; 8 bases line up with TRBD2. V lost 0 bases to trimming and J lost 4 bases; unmatched junction nucleotides: 10. Germline CDR1 LGHNA, CDR2 YNFKEQ. The CDR3 length is 17 residues. The CDR3 here is CASSQDGIAGFRETQYF. For the CDR3, the DNA is TGTGCCAGCAGCCAAGATGGGATAGCGGGATTCCGAGAGACCCAGTACTTC.

The chain joins TRBV4-2 to TRBJ1-1; D is ambiguous. CDR1 LGHNA and CDR2 YNFKEQ come from the germline V gene. Trimming removed 7 bases at V and 8 bases at J, with 23 bases between. The CDR3 spans 15 residues. The CDR3 DNA follows: TGTGCCAGCACCCCTTCCAGAGTGAACTTTATAGAAGCTTTCTTT. Translated, it gives CASTPSRVNFIEAFF.

This clone appeared once. The J gene is TRBJ1-5, the V gene TRBV2; tentatively, D is TRBD1 (5 bases). Germline CDR1 is SNHLY and CDR2 is FYNNEI. Trimming shortened V by 4 bases and J by 6 bases, and 16 bases separated the two germline ends. The CDR3 totals 15 residues. For the CDR3, the DNA is TGTGCCAGCAGTGGGGGCAGGGAGAGAAGTCAGCCCCAGCATTTT. Protein sequence: CASSGGRERSQPQHF.

The chain employs TRBV27 and TRBJ2-1; 13 nucleotides align to TRBD2. The CDR3 is 15 residues long. The junction had 3 bases not matched to a gene; V was cut back by 6 bases and J by 4 bases. Germline V gives CDR1 MNHEY, CDR2 SMNVEV (reference sequence). DNA of the CDR3: TGTGCCAGCAGCCAACTAGCGGGAGGGTACAATGAGCAGTTCTTC. It encodes CASSQLAGGYNEQFF.

This rearrangement joins TRBV5-5 to TRBJ1-1; 8 bases fit TRBD1. The CDR3 contains 14 residues. The J segment lost 1 base and the V segment lost 4 bases, leaving 3 bases of the junction unmatched. Germline V gives CDR1 SGHKS, CDR2 YYEKEE (reference sequence). The CDR3 reads CASSPGGSNTEAFF. CDR3 DNA sequence: TGTGCCAGCAGCCCAGGGGGCTCGAACACTGAAGCTTTCTTT.

V and J are TRBV29-1 and TRBJ2-3, with TRBD2 as a possible D gene (7 bases). The CDR3 runs to 14 residues. Trimming removed 7 bases from V and 4 bases from J, with 18 bases in between. Germline V gives CDR1 SQVTM, CDR2 ANQGSEA. DNA of the CDR3: TGCAGCGCTAAAAGGGGGAGGGCCGCAGATACGCAGTATTTT. This encodes CSAKRGRAADTQYF.

The V and J genes are TRBV6-5 and TRBJ2-7; tentatively, D is TRBD2 (7 bases). The CDR3 is 14 residues long. Trimming left V 7 bases short and J 2 bases short, with 15 bases between. Germline assignment: CDR1 MNHEY and CDR2 SVGAGI. The CDR3 sequence is CASTKGGVPYEQYF. Here the CDR3 DNA reads TGTGCCAGCACAAAAGGGGGGGTCCCCTACGAGCAGTACTTC.

Turning to this clone: Other DNA variants within this sample encode the same CDR3. The chain employs TRBV9 and TRBJ1-2, with D hard to call. Between the trimmed V and J ends, which lost 0 bases and 5 bases, there was a span of 8 bases. Germline V gene lookup returns CDR1 SGDLS and CDR2 YYNGEE. The length of the CDR3 is 13 residues. The CDR3 region is CASSVDSTYGYTF. The CDR3 DNA reads as TGTGCCAGCAGCGTAGACAGTACGTATGGCTACACCTTC.

The V call is TRBV5-4, the J call TRBJ2-1; 8 bases line up with TRBD2. The J segment lost 10 bases and the V segment lost 5 bases, leaving 8 bases of the junction unmatched. CDR3 size: 13 residues. Germline CDR1 and CDR2: SGHNT and YYREEE (reference sequence). The CDR3 sequence: CASRDGTSWEQFF. The CDR3 bases are TGTGCCAGCAGGGACGGGACTAGTTGGGAGCAGTTCTTC.

The chain has TRBV5-4 and TRBJ1-1; 8 bases fit TRBD1. The CDR3 has 15 residues. V shed 4 bases, J shed 1 base, and the junction held 6 bases outside the gene matches. Germline CDR1 and CDR2: SGHNT and YYREEE (reference sequence). The CDR3 sequence: CASSEATGGNTEAFF. CDR3 DNA: TGTGCCAGCAGCGAAGCCACAGGGGGGAACACTGAAGCTTTCTTT.

The V gene is TRBV14, the J gene TRBJ1-5; D is unclear. Germline loops: CDR1 SGHDN, CDR2 FVKESK. The CDR3 has 12 amino acids. V was pared by 6 bases and J by 7 bases, with 10 bases between. The CDR3 coding sequence is TGTGCCAGCAGTCTCGGGGAACAGCCCCAGCATTTT. Its protein product is CASSLGEQPQHF.

J is TRBJ2-6 and V is TRBV30; D is uncertain. The CDR3 is 14 residues long. Germline V gene lookup returns CDR1 GTSNPN and CDR2 SVGIG (reference sequence). The V gene lost 2 bases and the J gene lost 2 bases, with 7 bases spanning the gap. CDR3 sequence (DNA): TGTGCCTGGAGTATTAGCACTGGGGCCAACGTCCTGACTTTC. It yields the protein CAWSISTGANVLTF.

The chain couples TRBV7-9 to TRBJ2-7; 8 nucleotides line up with TRBD1. Germline trimming cut 2 bases from V and 9 bases from J; bases unmatched to any gene: 6. CDR1 is SEHNR and CDR2 is FQNEAQ in the germline V gene (reference sequence). The CDR3 runs to 13 residues. CDR3 DNA: TGTGCCAGCAGCTTACTACAGGGGGAAGGGCAGTACTTC. It yields the protein CASSLLQGEGQYF.

As concerns this clone: This sample also contains other DNA sequences that code for the same CDR3. This chain uses TRBV5-1 with TRBJ2-1; TRBD2 aligns across 11 bases. The CDR3 length is 15 residues. Trimming took 4 bases from V and 2 from J; bases not matched to a gene: 2. The germline V gene has CDR1 SGHRS and CDR2 YFSETQ. The CDR3 nucleotides are TGCGCCAGCAGCCCTAGCGGGAGGACCTACAATGAGCAGTTCTTC. This encodes CASSPSGRTYNEQFF.

The V and J genes are TRBV14 and TRBJ2-7, with TRBD2 as a possible D gene (6 bases). Germline V gene sequence: CDR1 SGHDN, CDR2 FVKESK. V was pared by 3 bases and J by 3 bases, with 15 bases between. The CDR3 extends over 15 amino acids. DNA for the CDR3: TGTGCCAGCAGCCAGGGGACTTGGGGGAGCTACGAGCAGTACTTC. Translation: CASSQGTWGSYEQYF. Complete variable domain (other parts from reference TRBV14 and TRBJ2-7): EAGVTQFPSHSVIEKGQTVTLRCDPISGHDNLYWYRRVMGKEIKFLLHFVKESKQDESGMPNNRFLAERTGGTYSTLKVQPAELEDSGVYFCASSQGTWGSYEQYFGPGTRLTVT.

V and J are TRBV5-1 and TRBJ2-7; 10 bases align to TRBD1. CDR3 size: 14 residues. V gave up 4 bases and J gave up 3 bases; unmatched junction bases: 4. Germline V gene lookup returns CDR1 SGHRS and CDR2 YFSETQ. The CDR3 reads CASSPTGGYYEQYF. The CDR3 DNA follows: TGCGCCAGCAGCCCGACAGGGGGCTACTACGAGCAGTACTTC.

This sequence joins TRBV28 and TRBJ1-2; TRBD1 agrees at 9 bases. Germline V gives CDR1 MDHEN, CDR2 SYDVKM. V gave up 5 bases and J gave up 0 bases; unmatched junction bases: 4. The CDR3 contains 15 residues. CDR3: CASSTRTGANYGYTF. The DNA of the CDR3 is TGTGCCAGCAGTACCCGGACAGGGGCTAACTATGGCTACACCTTC.